The rows below give T cell receptor beta chains drawn from one sample of a study of cytomegalovirus exposure and HLA in healthy donors. Produced via immunoSEQ multiplex PCR; TCRdb's table is partial and in-frame only. The sample comprises about 190,000 clones, approximately 79% of which are singletons, and 1.6% rests with the top ten. Source material: PBMCs. These receptors all stem from a woman under 30 in good health and CMV-seronegative. The CDR3 runs from the conserved cysteine through the conserved F or W. A D gene is named only where the DNA matches it firmly. Where a row states a size, it is once, few, many or the class of an expanded clone; other rows omit it.

J	D	V	size	CDR3	DNA
TRBJ2-5	NA	TRBV5-6	NA	CASSFLVETQYF	TGTGCCAGCAGCTTTCTAGTTGAGACCCAGTACTTC
TRBJ2-5	NA	TRBV23-1	NA	CASSQSHRDMYQETQYF	TGCGCCAGCAGTCAATCGCACCGGGACATGTACCAAGAGACCCAGTACTTC
TRBJ1-6	NA	TRBV19	NA	CASSTGHSPLHF	TGTGCCAGTAGCACAGGACATTCACCCCTCCACTTT
TRBJ2-7	TRBD1	TRBV4-1	few	CASSQQDRGFYEQYF	TGCGCCAGCAGCCAACAGGACAGGGGTTTTTACGAGCAGTACTTC
TRBJ2-3	TRBD2	TRBV7-2	NA	CASSLGTSGGTDTQYF	TGTGCCAGCAGCTTGGGGACTAGCGGGGGCACAGATACGCAGTATTTT
TRBJ1-1	TRBD1	TRBV7-3	NA	CASSPGTDTEAFF	TGTGCCAGCAGCCCCGGGACAGACACTGAAGCTTTCTTT
TRBJ2-1	TRBD1	TRBV30	few	CAWSFAGGADEQFF	TGTGCCTGGAGTTTCGCAGGGGGCGCGGATGAGCAGTTCTTC
TRBJ2-7	NA	TRBV25-1	NA	CASSGVTGSSYEQYF	TGTGCCAGCAGTGGGGTAACAGGGAGCTCCTACGAGCAGTACTTC
TRBJ2-2	TRBD2	TRBV28	NA	CASSPTGLAGNGGELFF	TGTGCCAGCAGCCCAACGGGACTAGCGGGAAACGGCGGGGAGCTGTTTTTT
TRBJ2-7	NA	TRBV4-1	NA	CASSQGSSGSYEQYF	TGCGCCAGCAGCCAAGGAAGTTCGGGCTCCTACGAGCAGTACTTC
TRBJ2-2	NA	TRBV5-1	few	CASRGVNTGELFF	TGCGCCAGCAGGGGCGTGAACACCGGGGAGCTGTTTTTT
TRBJ1-2	NA	TRBV5-1	NA	CASSSGSGSKAYGYTF	TGCGCCAGCAGCTCCGGATCCGGGAGTAAGGCTTATGGCTACACCTTC
TRBJ2-7	NA	TRBV27	NA	CASSQPGSYEQYF	TGTGCCAGCAGTCAACCAGGGTCCTACGAGCAGTACTTC
TRBJ2-7	NA	TRBV2	NA	CASSEQAGEGEQYF	TGTGCCAGCAGTGAACAGGCAGGTGAGGGCGAGCAGTACTTC
TRBJ1-5	NA	TRBV28	NA	CASSLTGGGQPQHF	TGTGCCAGCAGTTTAACGGGAGGGGGTCAGCCCCAGCATTTT
TRBJ1-1	NA	TRBV6-5	NA	CASSYRGLNTEAFF	TGTGCCAGCAGTTACCGAGGGCTGAACACTGAAGCTTTCTTT
TRBJ1-1	TRBD1	TRBV2	few	CASSRDRGNTEAFF	TGTGCCAGCAGTCGGGACAGGGGGAACACTGAAGCTTTCTTT
TRBJ1-1	NA	TRBV19	few	CASSIIQGRGEAFF	TGTGCCAGTAGTATTATACAGGGTAGGGGTGAAGCTTTCTTT
TRBJ1-1	NA	TRBV6-5	NA	CASRAWNTEAFF	TGTGCCTCGAGAGCCTGGAACACTGAAGCTTTCTTT
TRBJ1-5	TRBD1	TRBV6-6	NA	CASSPDRGGQPQHF	TGTGCCAGCAGTCCCGACAGGGGGGGTCAGCCCCAGCATTTT
TRBJ1-5	TRBD1	TRBV19	NA	CASSTGTAYSNQPQHF	TGTGCCAGTAGTACCGGGACAGCATATAGCAATCAGCCCCAGCATTTT
TRBJ1-4	NA	TRBV5-1	NA	CASRDLEEKLFF	TGCGCCAGCAGGGATCTAGAGGAAAAACTGTTTTTT
TRBJ2-5	NA	TRBV6-5	once	CASSGGRETQYF	TGTGCCAGCAGTGGGGGCCGGGAGACCCAGTACTTC
TRBJ2-2	TRBD2	TRBV28	NA	CASSLALADTGELFF	TGTGCCAGCAGTTTAGCTCTAGCGGACACCGGGGAGCTGTTTTTT
TRBJ2-3	TRBD2	TRBV28	NA	CASSFTSGSTTDTQYF	TGTGCCAGCAGTTTTACTAGCGGGAGTACGACAGATACGCAGTATTTT
TRBJ2-1	TRBD1	TRBV6-5	NA	CASSPGQGAYNEQFF	TGTGCCAGCAGCCCCGGACAGGGGGCCTACAATGAGCAGTTCTTC
TRBJ2-7	TRBD1	TRBV19	NA	CASSKGQGNWYEQYF	TGTGCCAGTAGTAAAGGACAGGGGAATTGGTACGAGCAGTACTTC
TRBJ2-1	TRBD2	TRBV2	NA	CAGSGSHEQFF	TGTGCCGGTAGCGGGAGCCATGAGCAGTTCTTC
TRBJ1-4	NA	TRBV5-1	few	CATQPGVTNNEKLFF	TGCGCCACCCAACCGGGGGTAACCAATAATGAAAAACTGTTTTTT
TRBJ2-2	NA	TRBV7-3	NA	CASSQMSGELFF	TGTGCCAGCAGCCAAATGTCCGGGGAGCTGTTTTTT
TRBJ1-6	TRBD1	TRBV13	NA	CASSTSPTGVSNSPLHF	TGTGCCAGCAGCACGAGCCCCACAGGGGTCAGTAATTCACCCCTCCACTTT
TRBJ2-2	TRBD2	TRBV4-2	few	CASGGGLDNTGELFF	TGTGCCAGCGGAGGAGGACTAGACAACACCGGGGAGCTGTTTTTT
TRBJ2-5	TRBD2	TRBV4-1	NA	CASSLGLAGRGETQYF	TGCGCCAGCAGCCTCGGACTAGCGGGGCGGGGAGAGACCCAGTACTTC
TRBJ1-2	NA	TRBV15	NA	CATSRGNEGLYGYTF	TGTGCCACCAGCAGAGGTAATGAGGGACTGTATGGCTACACCTTC
TRBJ2-7	NA	TRBV7-2	NA	CASSLFPVVEQYF	TGTGCCAGCAGCCTTTTCCCCGTTGTCGAGCAGTACTTC
TRBJ2-7	NA	TRBV10-3	once	CAIKKDSTYEQYF	TGTGCCATCAAAAAGGACAGTACCTACGAGCAGTACTTC
TRBJ1-3	TRBD1	TRBV4-2	NA	CASSQDRFSGNTIYF	TGTGCCAGCAGCCAGGACAGGTTCTCTGGAAACACCATATATTTT
TRBJ2-7	NA	TRBV28	NA	CASSPPGGGHEQYF	TGTGCCAGCAGTCCCCCGGGAGGGGGCCACGAGCAGTACTTC
TRBJ1-1	NA	TRBV27	NA	CASSPTTKGWTEAFF	TGTGCCAGCAGTCCGACGACAAAGGGGTGGACTGAAGCTTTCTTT